Below are 24 T cell receptor beta chains sequenced from a single sample in a study of blood T cell repertoires in COVID-19. Repertoires were generated with immunoSEQ multiplex PCR, while TCRdb's copy carries only in-frame clones and drops some. The sample holds about 360,000 clones, around 90% seen once. The sequenced material came from peripheral blood. Receptors were obtained from a human donor in a cohort sampled during active COVID-19.

The chain combines TRBV29-1 with TRBJ2-3; 7 bases align to TRBD2. The germline gives CDR1 SQVTM, CDR2 ANQGSEA. The CDR3 runs to 19 residues. Trimming cost V 2 bases and J 0 bases; bases outside gene matches: 17. The CDR3 nucleotides are TGCAGCGTTGAACTGATGGCGGGAGATCAGGAAGTAAGCACAGATACGCAGTATTTT. It translates to CSVELMAGDQEVSTDTQYF.

CDR3 in DNA: TGTGCCAGCTCACCAACAGGGAACTATGGCTACACCTTC. This translates into CASSPTGNYGYTF. V and J are TRBV18 and TRBJ1-2; a weak D match, TRBD1 (6 bases). The CDR3 loop spans 13 amino acids. The germline CDR1 and CDR2 sequences are KGHSH and LQKENI. V gave up 2 bases and J gave up 2 bases, with 6 bases separating them. The variable domain in full, with the rest retrieved from reference TRBV18 and TRBJ1-2, is NAGVMQNPRHLVRRRGQEARLRCSPMKGHSHVYWYRQLPEEGLKFMVYLQKENIIDESGMPKERFSAEFPKEGPSILRIQQVVRGDSAAYFCASSPTGNYGYTFGSGTRLTVV.

This chain uses TRBV6-5 with TRBJ1-2; 8 bases match TRBD1. Germline loops: CDR1 MNHEY, CDR2 SVGAGI. The trim removed 6 bases at V and 4 bases at J, leaving 10 bases unmatched. The CDR3 length is 15 residues. CDR3 residues: CASSPGGGAGYGYTF. Written as DNA, the CDR3 is TGTGCCAGCAGCCCAGGGGGCGGAGCGGGCTATGGCTACACCTTC.

This CDR3 reads CASSPTGYNSPLHF. DNA for the CDR3: TGTGCCAGCAGCCCCACGGGATATAATTCACCCCTCCACTTT. This chain uses TRBV7-6 with TRBJ1-6; D remains unclear. V shed 5 bases and J shed 4 bases, with 9 bases lying between them. The germline CDR1 and CDR2 sequences are SGHVS and FNYEAQ. The length of the CDR3 is 14 residues.

The chain has TRBV11-2 and TRBJ2-7, with 11 bases lining up with TRBD1. The germline V gene has CDR1 SGHAT and CDR2 FQNNGV. The V segment lost 5 bases and the J segment 6 bases; nucleotides outside the gene matches: 9. This CDR3 comprises 15 residues. CDR3 protein: CASSHDRTGGPEQYF. The CDR3 region has the DNA TGTGCCAGCAGCCACGACAGGACAGGGGGCCCCGAGCAGTACTTC.

This sequence joins TRBV14 and TRBJ1-2; the D is unclear. V was shortened by 0 bases and J by 2 bases, with 10 bases between the two germline ends. Looked up from germline, CDR1 is SGHDN and CDR2 is FVKESK. The CDR3 consists of 15 residues. The CDR3 DNA is TGTGCCAGCAGCCAAGATTCGTGGGCGAACTATGGCTACACCTTC. Residues: CASSQDSWANYGYTF.

This clone was seen a handful of times. The rearrangement joins TRBV27 to TRBJ2-7, with TRBD1 identical over 8 bases. V was pared by 8 bases and J by 2 bases, with 8 bases of the junction left unmatched. Per the germline V gene, CDR1 is MNHEY and CDR2 is SMNVEV (reference sequence). CDR3 length equals 14 residues. CDR3 in DNA: TGTGCCAGCCGGCCCCCAGGGGGCCCCTACGAGCAGTACTTC. The encoded protein is CASRPPGGPYEQYF.

The CDR3 nucleotides read TGTGCCAGCAGCTCACCTAGCGGGGGGGCCTACAATGAGCAGTTCTTC. It specifies CASSSPSGGAYNEQFF. This chain links TRBV5-4 with TRBJ2-1, with 12 nucleotides matching TRBD2. The CDR3 spans 16 residues. Trimming removed 3 bases from V and 2 bases from J; junction bases left unmatched: 3. CDR1 SGHNT and CDR2 YYREEE come from the germline V gene (reference sequence).

The rearrangement links TRBV4-1 to TRBJ2-1; D possibly corresponds to TRBD2 (5 bases). CDR3 length: 15 amino acids. With 3 bases removed from V and 1 base from J, the gap between germline ends came to 10 bases. CDR1 MGHRA and CDR2 YSYEKL come from the germline V gene. In DNA form, the CDR3 reads TGCGCCAGCAGCCAGGAAGCGGATTCCTACAATGAGCAGTTCTTC. Translating gives CASSQEADSYNEQFF.

The V and J genes are TRBV10-3 and TRBJ2-7; 8 bases are a match to TRBD2. There are 12 residues in the CDR3. Germline-derived CDR1 and CDR2 are ENHRY and SYGVKD. The trim removed 11 bases at V and 0 bases at J, leaving 3 bases unmatched. CDR3 region: CAAAGDSYEQYF. The CDR3 bases are TGTGCCGCAGCGGGGGACTCCTACGAGCAGTACTTC.

The chain couples TRBV6-5 to TRBJ2-7; 14 nucleotides align to TRBD2. Germline loops: CDR1 MNHEY, CDR2 SVGAGI. V was clipped by 6 bases and J by 6 bases; unmatched bases: 4. This CDR3 region has 14 residues. In DNA form, the CDR3 reads TGTGCCAGCAGCGGGACTAGCGGGAGACCCGAGCAGTACTTC. Residues: CASSGTSGRPEQYF.

The chain recombines TRBV3-1 (or the pseudogene TRBV3-2) with TRBJ2-3; 8 bases match TRBD2. Losses at the gene ends were 4 bases for V and 5 bases for J; bases not matched to a gene: 14. Germline lookup yields CDR1 LGHDT and CDR2 YNNKEL (reference sequence). The length of the CDR3 is 17 residues. CDR3 loop: CASSRLAPSGGGDTQYF. The CDR3 nucleotides read TGTGCCAGCAGCCGCTTGGCCCCTTCGGGGGGGGGAGATACGCAGTATTTT.

This clone was recorded only once. The CDR3 sequence: CASIAGNTDTQYF. CDR3 bases: TGTGCCAGCATAGCGGGGAACACAGATACGCAGTATTTT. The gene calls are TRBV12-3 or TRBV12-4 and TRBJ2-3; 8 bases are shared with TRBD2. Germline trimming cut 7 bases from V and 2 bases from J; bases unmatched to any gene: 2. There are 13 residues in the CDR3.

V gene TRBV7-9 combines with J gene TRBJ2-5; TRBD2 matches 7 bases. The CDR3 length is 15 residues. J was trimmed by 2 bases and V by 4 bases; bases with no gene match: 7. Germline values: CDR1 SEHNR, CDR2 FQNEAQ (reference sequence). CDR3 sequence (DNA): TGTGCCAGCAGCTCCGGGGGGATTTGGCAAGAGACCCAGTACTTC. The encoded protein is CASSSGGIWQETQYF. The full variable domain, completed using reference TRBV7-9 and TRBJ2-5, is DTGVSQNPRHKITKRGQNVTFRCDPISEHNRLYWYRQTLGQGPEFLTYFQNEAQLEKSRLLSDRFSAERPKGSFSTLEIQRTEQGDSAMYLCASSSGGIWQETQYFGPGTRLLVL.

This chain's CDR3 is CASSLSQTGASGEQFF. CDR3 DNA: TGTGCCAGCAGCTTATCACAGACAGGGGCCTCAGGGGAGCAGTTCTTC. The rearrangement joins TRBV7-9 to TRBJ2-1; 8 nucleotides align to TRBD1. The CDR3 loop spans 16 amino acids. Losses at the gene ends were 2 bases for V and 10 bases for J; bases not matched to a gene: 13. In germline, CDR1 is SEHNR, CDR2 FQNEAQ (reference sequence).

The chain employs TRBV2 and TRBJ2-3; 12 bases match TRBD2. The CDR3 runs to 17 residues. Per germline, CDR1 SNHLY and CDR2 FYNNEI. Losses at the gene ends were 6 bases for V and 5 bases for J; bases not matched to a gene: 12. CDR3 DNA: TGTGCCAGCAGCTCCGGGACTAGCGGGCTAAACGGAGATACGCAGTATTTT. It translates to CASSSGTSGLNGDTQYF.

The chain joins TRBV3-1 (or the pseudogene TRBV3-2) to TRBJ2-5; possibly TRBD2 for D (6 bases). CDR3 length equals 12 residues. CDR1 and CDR2 (germline): LGHDT, YNNKEL (reference sequence). V was cut by 3 bases and J by 4 bases, with 6 bases left in between. CDR3 sequence reads: CASSQGGETQYF. Here the CDR3 DNA reads TGTGCCAGCAGCCAGGGGGGAGAGACCCAGTACTTC.

V and J are TRBV7-2 and TRBJ1-2, with 9 bases aligning to TRBD1. The length of the CDR3 is 15 residues. Trimming removed 5 bases from V and 2 bases from J; junction bases left unmatched: 6. Germline loops: CDR1 SGHTA, CDR2 FQGNSA. This CDR3 reads CASSLSGTGNYGYTF. In nucleotides, the CDR3 is TGTGCCAGCAGCCTATCCGGGACAGGGAACTATGGCTACACCTTC.

The J gene is TRBJ2-1, the V gene TRBV19; possible D gene TRBD2, 6 bases. V shed 5 bases and J shed 12 bases, with 11 bases lying between them. The CDR3 length is 11 residues. Germline-derived CDR1 and CDR2 are LNHDA and SQIVND (reference sequence). The CDR3 bases are TGTGCCAGTAGTCTCTGGGACTCGCAGTTCTTC. Amino acids: CASSLWDSQFF.

About this clone: The same CDR3 can be traced to other DNA sequences in this sample. This chain joins TRBV30 and TRBJ2-5; maybe TRBD2 (5 bases). The germline V gene has CDR1 GTSNPN and CDR2 SVGIG (reference sequence). Between the trimmed V and J ends, which lost 2 bases and 2 bases, there was a span of 6 bases. The CDR3 extends over 12 amino acids. CDR3 nucleotides: TGTGCCTGGAGTCGAGGGCAAGAGACCCAGTACTTC. This encodes CAWSRGQETQYF.

The chain employs TRBV30 and TRBJ1-6; 9 bases map to TRBD1. This CDR3 is built from 15 residues. V lost 4 bases and J lost 8; bases outside the gene matches: 9. Germline V gives CDR1 GTSNPN, CDR2 SVGIG (reference sequence). This chain's CDR3 is CAWTLPGQGYSPLHF. The CDR3 nucleotides read TGTGCCTGGACGCTACCGGGACAGGGTTATTCACCCCTCCACTTT.

The sample holds a few counts of this clone. The chain has TRBV19 and TRBJ2-7; 11 bases are shared with TRBD1. Looked up from germline, CDR1 is LNHDA and CDR2 is SQIVND (reference sequence). Trimming at V came to 7 bases and at J to 2 bases, leaving 7 bases not matched to a gene. CDR3 length: 15 residues. The CDR3 is CASNTGQGATYEQYF. The CDR3 region has the DNA TGTGCCAGTAACACAGGACAGGGGGCTACCTACGAGCAGTACTTC.

For the CDR3, the DNA is TGTGCCAGTAGGGGGCGCGGACCTCAGCCCCAGCATTTT. Residues: CASRGRGPQPQHF. The chain has TRBV21-1 and TRBJ1-5; the table gives TRBD1 as D, unverified against the DNA. TRBV21-1 is classified as a pseudogene. This CDR3 region has 13 residues.

This chain connects TRBV6-6 to TRBJ2-1, with a possible D match to TRBD1 (6 bases). Trimming cost V 9 bases and J 5 bases, with 14 bases left between them. Per the germline V gene, CDR1 is MNHNY and CDR2 is SVGAGI (reference sequence). The CDR3 sequence is 13 residues long. Here the CDR3 DNA reads TGTGCCAGTTGGGGACACCTTCACAATGAGCAGTTCTTC. Amino acid sequence: CASWGHLHNEQFF.